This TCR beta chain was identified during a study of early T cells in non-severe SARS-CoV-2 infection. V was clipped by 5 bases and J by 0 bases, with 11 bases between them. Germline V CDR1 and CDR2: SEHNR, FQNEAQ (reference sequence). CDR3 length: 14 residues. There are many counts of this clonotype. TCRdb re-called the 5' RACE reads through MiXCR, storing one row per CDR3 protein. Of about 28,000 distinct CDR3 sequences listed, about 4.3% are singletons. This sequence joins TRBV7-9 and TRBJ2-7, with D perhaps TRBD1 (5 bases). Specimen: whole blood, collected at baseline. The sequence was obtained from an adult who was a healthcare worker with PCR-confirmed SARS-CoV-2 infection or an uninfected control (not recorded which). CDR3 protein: CASSPAGYSYEQYF. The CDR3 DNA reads TGTGCCAGCAGCCCAGCAGGGTACTCCTACGAGCAGTACTTC.